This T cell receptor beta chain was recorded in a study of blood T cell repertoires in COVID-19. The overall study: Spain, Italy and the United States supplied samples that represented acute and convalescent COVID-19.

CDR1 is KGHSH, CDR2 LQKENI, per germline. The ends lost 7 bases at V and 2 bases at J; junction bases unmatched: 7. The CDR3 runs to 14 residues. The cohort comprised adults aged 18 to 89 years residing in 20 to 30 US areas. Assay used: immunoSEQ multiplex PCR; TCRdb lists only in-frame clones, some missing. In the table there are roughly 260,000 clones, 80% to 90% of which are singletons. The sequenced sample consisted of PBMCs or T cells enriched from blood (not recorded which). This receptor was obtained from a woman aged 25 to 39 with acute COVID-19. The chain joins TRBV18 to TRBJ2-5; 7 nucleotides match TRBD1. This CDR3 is CASCRDREQETQYF. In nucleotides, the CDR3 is TGTGCCAGCTGTCGGGACAGAGAACAAGAGACCCAGTACTTC. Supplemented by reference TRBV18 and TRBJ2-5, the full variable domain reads NAGVMQNPRHLVRRRGQEARLRCSPMKGHSHVYWYRQLPEEGLKFMVYLQKENIIDESGMPKERFSAEFPKEGPSILRIQQVVRGDSAAYFCASCRDREQETQYFGPGTRLLVL.